This entry lists 25 T cell receptor beta chains sequenced from one sample in a study of blood T cell repertoires in COVID-19. Only in-frame clones appear in the TCRdb table, and some are missing; sequencing was by immunoSEQ multiplex PCR. The sample holds around 250,000 clones, approximately 86% seen once. Sequencing was carried out using peripheral blood. The source of these receptors is a woman in her 70s with active or convalescent COVID-19.

J is TRBJ1-2 and V is TRBV7-6; TRBD1 aligns across 9 bases. Germline-derived CDR1 and CDR2 are SGHVS and FNYEAQ. The CDR3 runs to 18 residues. With 5 bases clipped from V and 4 bases from J, the junction kept 17 bases outside the gene matches. Written as DNA, the CDR3 is TGTGCCAGCAGCCCCGGGACAGGGTTCTTACATCTAAGCTATGGCTACACCTTC. Translating gives CASSPGTGFLHLSYGYTF.

This clone was observed at least ten times. The gene calls are TRBV6-5 and TRBJ1-1; D may be TRBD1 (5 bases). V lost 10 bases and J 3 bases, leaving 15 bases between the germline ends. The CDR3 has 13 residues. Germline CDR1 reads MNHEY; CDR2 reads SVGAGI. The CDR3 here is CATSRVPHTEAFF. The CDR3 region has the DNA TGTGCCACCTCCAGGGTTCCCCACACTGAAGCTTTCTTT.

V usage is TRBV20-1 and J usage is TRBJ1-5; D is unresolved. Germline values: CDR1 DFQATT, CDR2 SNEGSKA (reference sequence). V was clipped by 4 bases and J by 7 bases, with 8 bases between them. This CDR3 spans 11 amino acids. CDR3 sequence reads: CSAKGGQPQHF. In nucleotides, the CDR3 is TGCAGTGCTAAGGGCGGGCAGCCCCAGCATTTT.

This chain uses TRBV11-2 with TRBJ2-5; a weak D match, TRBD2 (5 bases). The germline CDR1 and CDR2 sequences are SGHAT and FQNNGV. V was trimmed by 0 bases and J by 5 bases, leaving 10 bases between them. CDR3 length: 14 residues. In nucleotides, the CDR3 is TGTGCCAGCAGCTTAGAGGCGGGCCGGGAGACCCAGTACTTC. It is translated as CASSLEAGRETQYF.

In this sample, this clone turned up a few times. This chain joins TRBV7-2 and TRBJ1-1; the D gene is possibly TRBD1 (5 bases). The CDR3 extends over 16 amino acids. Germline V lookup: CDR1 SGHTA, CDR2 FQGNSA. The germline V and J ends were trimmed by 1 base and 0 bases, with 12 bases remaining between them. Here the CDR3 reads CASSLGDRRMNTEAFF. The CDR3, as DNA: TGTGCCAGCAGCTTAGGTGACAGACGAATGAACACTGAAGCTTTCTTT. The variable domain in full, with the rest retrieved from reference TRBV7-2 and TRBJ1-1, is GAGVSQSPSNKVTEKGKDVELRCDPISGHTALYWYRQSLGQGLEFLIYFQGNSAPDKSGLPSDRFSAERTGGSVSTLTIQRTQQEDSAVYLCASSLGDRRMNTEAFFGQGTRLTVV.

The chain combines TRBV10-1 with TRBJ2-2; D gene unclear. With 8 bases removed from V and 5 bases from J, the gap between germline ends came to 15 bases. Per germline, CDR1 WNHNN and CDR2 SYGVQD (reference sequence). The CDR3 runs to 14 residues. CDR3 region: CASPGHSTTGELFF. CDR3 DNA: TGCGCCAGCCCTGGGCACAGTACTACCGGGGAGCTGTTTTTT.

This sequence joins TRBV6-5 and TRBJ1-1; D is unclear. V lost 5 bases and J lost 3, with 16 bases in between. There are 15 residues in the CDR3. Germline CDR1 and CDR2: MNHEY and SVGAGI. CDR3 residues: CASSRPSRGDTEAFF. As DNA, the CDR3 is TGTGCCAGCAGTCGCCCCTCGCGTGGAGACACTGAAGCTTTCTTT.

The table lists this clone with a few counts. In the same sample, other DNA sequences code for this CDR3. The chain links TRBV5-1 to TRBJ1-1; 7 bases are shared with TRBD1. Germline V CDR1 and CDR2: SGHRS, YFSETQ. The CDR3 covers 13 residues. Germline trimming cut 2 bases from V and 3 bases from J; bases unmatched to any gene: 1. CDR3: CASSFQGDTEAFF. For the CDR3, the DNA is TGCGCCAGCAGCTTTCAGGGGGACACTGAAGCTTTCTTT.

This rearrangement joins TRBV7-8 to TRBJ2-7; perhaps TRBD2 as D (6 bases). The germline V gene encodes CDR1 SGHVS and CDR2 FQNEAQ. V was cut by 5 bases and J by 2 bases, with 16 bases left in between. This CDR3 region has 15 residues. The CDR3 bases are TGTGCCAGCAGCCCCCCGACCCGGGGGACCTACGAGCAGTACTTC. It yields the protein CASSPPTRGTYEQYF.

J is TRBJ1-5 and V is TRBV19; TRBD1 matches at 10 bases. The germline V gene encodes CDR1 LNHDA and CDR2 SQIVND (reference sequence). The CDR3 is made up of 15 amino acids. V trimming: 7 bases; J trimming: 0 bases; junction bases outside the gene matches: 3. CDR3 coding DNA: TGTGCCAGTACCCGGACAGGGGGTAGCAATCAGCCCCAGCATTTT. Translation gives CASTRTGGSNQPQHF. Looking up the rest from reference TRBV19 and TRBJ1-5 gives the full variable domain: DGGITQSPKYLFRKEGQNVTLSCEQNLNHDAMYWYRQDPGQGLRLIYYSQIVNDFQKGDIAEGYSVSREKKESFPLTVTSAQKNPTAFYLCASTRTGGSNQPQHFGDGTRLSIL.

The gene calls are TRBV6-1 and TRBJ1-2; tentatively, D is TRBD1 (6 bases). The ends were cut back, 8 bases at V and 5 bases at J, with 18 bases in the middle. The CDR3 runs to 14 residues. Germline assignment: CDR1 MNHNS and CDR2 SASEGT. The CDR3 sequence is CASLPPGTLYGYTF. CDR3 sequence (DNA): TGTGCCAGCCTGCCCCCCGGGACATTATATGGCTACACCTTC.

The V gene is TRBV27, the J gene TRBJ2-1; TRBD2 aligns across 7 bases. The germline gives CDR1 MNHEY, CDR2 SMNVEV (reference sequence). V was pared by 6 bases and J by 2 bases, with 7 bases of the junction left unmatched. The CDR3 loop spans 15 amino acids. The CDR3 protein is CASSTSSGTYNEQFF. The CDR3, as DNA: TGTGCCAGCAGCACTTCTAGCGGTACCTACAATGAGCAGTTCTTC.

This clone was recorded only once. The rearrangement joins TRBV10-1 to TRBJ1-1; 7 bases map to TRBD1. The CDR3 covers 16 residues. The germline V gene has CDR1 WNHNN and CDR2 SYGVQD (reference sequence). V lost 6 bases, J lost 0 bases, and 10 bases stayed unmatched. The CDR3 is CASSPHRGPMNTEAFF. CDR3 bases: TGCGCCAGCAGCCCACACAGGGGACCCATGAACACTGAAGCTTTCTTT.

This rearrangement joins TRBV19 to TRBJ2-2, with 9 positions matching TRBD2. The CDR3 has 17 amino acids. Trimming took 2 bases from V and 7 from J; bases not matched to a gene: 11. Germline assignment: CDR1 LNHDA and CDR2 SQIVND (reference sequence). CDR3 DNA: TGTGCCAGTAGTATAAGGCGGGGGGGCGGAGGCATCGGGGAGCTGTTTTTT. Its protein product is CASSIRRGGGGIGELFF.

This chain connects TRBV7-8 to TRBJ1-5; D unresolved. Germline V gene lookup returns CDR1 SGHVS and CDR2 FQNEAQ. V was cut by 4 bases and J by 7 bases, with 14 bases left in between. The CDR3 is 14 amino acids. As DNA, the CDR3 is TGTGCCAGCAGCTCCCTACGAGGTGGACAGCCCCAGCATTTT. Translating gives CASSSLRGGQPQHF.

The V call is TRBV7-9, the J call TRBJ2-2, with 7 positions matching TRBD1. The V gene end was trimmed by 3 bases and the J gene end by 4 bases; junction bases not matched to a gene: 5. CDR3 length: 15 residues. Germline assignment: CDR1 SEHNR and CDR2 FQNEAQ (reference sequence). The CDR3 nucleotides read TGTGCCAGCAGCTTTATGGCAGGGGGCACCGGGGAGCTGTTTTTT. This sequence encodes CASSFMAGGTGELFF.

The CDR3 sequence is CASSPRLNQPQHF. CDR3 nucleotide sequence: TGTGCCAGCAGCCCTCGTCTTAATCAGCCCCAGCATTTT. The chain recombines TRBV7-2 with TRBJ1-5, with D hard to call. This CDR3 has 13 residues. Germline CDR1 reads SGHTA; CDR2 reads FQGNSA. Between the trimmed V and J ends, which lost 5 bases and 4 bases, there was a span of 9 bases.

This chain connects TRBV10-3 to TRBJ2-5, with D unclear. The length of the CDR3 is 16 residues. V was cut by 0 bases and J by 2 bases, with 13 bases left in between. Germline CDR1 reads ENHRY; CDR2 reads SYGVKD. CDR3 residues: CAISESGSISQETQYF. In nucleotides, the CDR3 is TGTGCCATCAGTGAGTCAGGTAGCATATCGCAAGAGACCCAGTACTTC.

The CDR3 nucleotides are TGTGCCAGCAGTTACAGGGGATTAGGGACAGGGGTCGAGCAGTACTTC. It codes for CASSYRGLGTGVEQYF. J is TRBJ2-7 and V is TRBV6-5; 10 nucleotides match TRBD1. V was pared by 2 bases and J by 6 bases, with 10 bases of the junction left unmatched. Germline values: CDR1 MNHEY, CDR2 SVGAGI. This CDR3 contains 16 residues.

The V gene is TRBV5-1, the J gene TRBJ1-2, with 12 bases lining up with TRBD1. This CDR3 is built from 15 residues. The ends lost 0 bases at V and 8 bases at J; junction bases unmatched: 5. Germline CDR1 reads SGHRS; CDR2 reads YFSETQ. CDR3 residues: CASSLVGTGGNGYTF. The DNA for the CDR3 is TGCGCCAGCAGCTTGGTGGGGACAGGGGGCAACGGCTACACCTTC.

The chain recombines TRBV11-2 with TRBJ2-1; TRBD1 aligns across 8 bases. In germline, CDR1 is SGHAT, CDR2 FQNNGV. The CDR3 totals 15 residues. Trimming took 4 bases from V and 0 from J; bases not matched to a gene: 2. The CDR3 reads CASSSRGHSYNEQFF. The CDR3 DNA reads TGTGCCAGCAGCTCCAGGGGGCACTCCTACAATGAGCAGTTCTTC. The full variable domain, rest sourced from reference TRBV11-2 and TRBJ2-1, is EAGVAQSPRYKIIEKRQSVAFWCNPISGHATLYWYQQILGQGPKLLIQFQNNGVVDDSQLPKDRFSAERLKGVDSTLKIQPAKLEDSAVYLCASSSRGHSYNEQFFGPGTRLTVL.

J is TRBJ2-1 and V is TRBV11-2; 9 nucleotides match TRBD1. The CDR3 sequence is 14 residues long. From germline, CDR1 is SGHAT and CDR2 FQNNGV. Trimming at V came to 6 bases and at J to 7 bases, leaving 7 bases not matched to a gene. This CDR3 reads CASRRDRVFNEQFF. CDR3 nucleotide sequence: TGTGCCAGCAGGCGGGACAGGGTTTTTAATGAGCAGTTCTTC.

The chain joins TRBV7-2 to TRBJ1-2; D is possibly TRBD1 (5 bases). The V gene's germline CDR1 is SGHTA and CDR2 FQGNSA. CDR3 length equals 15 residues. V dropped 5 bases and J dropped 7 bases, with 20 bases sitting between them. The CDR3 loop is CASSLGRGALRGYTF. CDR3 DNA sequence: TGTGCCAGCAGCCTGGGGCGGGGTGCGCTGCGTGGCTACACCTTC. Filled out from reference TRBV7-2 and TRBJ1-2, the complete variable domain reads GAGVSQSPSNKVTEKGKDVELRCDPISGHTALYWYRQSLGQGLEFLIYFQGNSAPDKSGLPSDRFSAERTGGSVSTLTIQRTQQEDSAVYLCASSLGRGALRGYTFGSGTRLTVV.

A few counts support this clone. This chain joins TRBV15 and TRBJ1-5; 7 nucleotides match TRBD1. The J segment lost 7 bases and the V segment lost 1 base, leaving 4 bases of the junction unmatched. The CDR3 extends over 14 amino acids. Germline V gives CDR1 LNHNV, CDR2 YYDKDF (reference sequence). CDR3 sequence: CATSRVGGAQPQHF. In DNA form, the CDR3 reads TGTGCCACCAGCAGAGTAGGGGGCGCGCAGCCCCAGCATTTT.

The chain uses TRBV5-1 and TRBJ1-6, with D uncertain. The V and J ends lost 0 bases and 0 bases respectively, with 7 bases between them. Germline CDR1 is SGHRS and CDR2 is YFSETQ. This CDR3 contains 16 residues. This CDR3 is CASSLGANSYNSPLHF. DNA of the CDR3: TGCGCCAGCAGCTTGGGGGCCAACTCCTATAATTCACCCCTCCACTTT.